The 28 T cell receptor beta chains below come from one sample, sequenced in a study of T cell changes during pregnancy in multiple sclerosis. Generated by immunoSEQ multiplex PCR, the TCRdb table keeps only in-frame clones and is missing some. The sample lists roughly 61,000 clones, roughly 94% seen once, with just over 2.5% in the top ten. Material: CD8+ T cells from peripheral blood mononuclear cells, obtained after pregnancy. These receptors came from a female donor with multiple sclerosis, enrolled in a pregnancy study.

The chain is built from TRBV2 and TRBJ2-1, with 9 nucleotides matching TRBD2. The V and J ends lost 7 bases and 5 bases, in that order; junction bases with no gene match: 15. Germline V lookup: CDR1 SNHLY, CDR2 FYNNEI. The length of the CDR3 is 17 residues. The CDR3 DNA reads as TGTGCCAGCACCGAGGGGCTAGCGGGATCAGTGGACAATGAGCAGTTCTTC. As protein: CASTEGLAGSVDNEQFF.

J is TRBJ1-4 and V is TRBV5-4; 10 bases match TRBD1. Per germline, CDR1 SGHNT and CDR2 YYREEE (reference sequence). The CDR3 spans 15 residues. J was trimmed by 7 bases and V by 0 bases; bases with no gene match: 3. The CDR3 reads CASSLGRDRGEKLFF. The CDR3 DNA sequence: TGTGCCAGCAGCTTGGGCCGGGACAGGGGTGAAAAACTGTTTTTT.

The genes are TRBV19 and TRBJ2-7, with 10 positions matching TRBD1. The CDR3 is made up of 16 amino acids. Germline CDR1 LNHDA, CDR2 SQIVND (reference sequence). V gave up 3 bases and J gave up 1 base; unmatched junction bases: 6. The CDR3 coding sequence is TGTGCCAGTAGTATCGGGACAGGGGTCTTATCCTACGAGCAGTACTTC. Protein sequence: CASSIGTGVLSYEQYF. Combining the CDR3 with reference TRBV19 and TRBJ2-7 gives the whole variable domain DGGITQSPKYLFRKEGQNVTLSCEQNLNHDAMYWYRQDPGQGLRLIYYSQIVNDFQKGDIAEGYSVSREKKESFPLTVTSAQKNPTAFYLCASSIGTGVLSYEQYFGPGTRLTVT.

The genes are TRBV6-1 and TRBJ2-1; the D is unclear. Germline-derived CDR1 and CDR2 are MNHNS and SASEGT. CDR3 length equals 14 residues. Trimming took 9 bases from V and 0 from J, leaving 12 bases between them. The CDR3 nucleotides are TGTGCCAGTGGGCCCTTTTCCTCCTACAATGAGCAGTTCTTC. Protein product: CASGPFSSYNEQFF.

The CDR3 DNA reads TGTGCCAGCAGTTCTACAGGGCTTAAGGGCACTGAAGCTTTCTTT. Its translation: CASSSTGLKGTEAFF. J is TRBJ1-1 and V is TRBV27, with D possibly being TRBD1 (6 bases). The CDR3 runs to 15 residues. The germline V gene has CDR1 MNHEY and CDR2 SMNVEV (reference sequence). Deletions cut 4 bases from V and 4 bases from J, with 16 bases between.

The chain links TRBV5-8 to TRBJ1-4, with 9 bases lining up with TRBD1. V lost 4 bases, J lost 8 bases, and 21 bases stayed unmatched. Germline values: CDR1 SGHTS, CDR2 YDEGEE. The CDR3 sequence is 19 residues long. CDR3 amino acids: CASSHRPGTGNSAGEKLFF. CDR3 DNA sequence: TGTGCCAGCAGCCACAGGCCGGGGACAGGGAATTCTGCAGGGGAAAAACTGTTTTTT.

This clone was seen more than once but under ten times. The J gene is TRBJ1-5, the V gene TRBV7-9; TRBD1 matches 9 bases. Looked up from germline, CDR1 is SEHNR and CDR2 is FQNEAQ (reference sequence). This CDR3 contains 14 residues. With V trimmed by 5 bases and J by 6 bases, 5 bases remained unmatched. For the CDR3, the DNA is TGTGCCAGCAGCGGGGACAGGGTTTTTCAGCCCCAGCATTTT. Its translation: CASSGDRVFQPQHF.

This sequence joins TRBV7-8 and TRBJ2-1; TRBD2 matches 7 bases. Germline V gene data show CDR1 as SGHVS and CDR2 as FQNEAQ. V shed 1 base and J 5 bases; nucleotides not matched to a gene: 8. CDR3 size: 16 residues. The CDR3 DNA sequence: TGTGCCAGCAGCTTAGTCCTACGACTAGCCGACAATGAGCAGTTCTTC. Translated: CASSLVLRLADNEQFF.

This chain connects TRBV19 to TRBJ1-2, with D possibly being TRBD1 (5 bases). Germline V gene sequence: CDR1 LNHDA, CDR2 SQIVND (reference sequence). This CDR3 contains 17 residues. Trimming took 3 bases from V and 6 from J, leaving 23 bases between them. The CDR3 loop reads CASSILAGSLSAHGYTF. The CDR3 nucleotides read TGTGCCAGTAGTATTTTGGCAGGGTCCCTATCCGCCCATGGCTACACCTTC. Full variable domain (remainder filled in from reference TRBV19 and TRBJ1-2): DGGITQSPKYLFRKEGQNVTLSCEQNLNHDAMYWYRQDPGQGLRLIYYSQIVNDFQKGDIAEGYSVSREKKESFPLTVTSAQKNPTAFYLCASSILAGSLSAHGYTFGSGTRLTVV.

The V and J genes are TRBV11-2 and TRBJ2-5; the D gene is possibly TRBD2 (6 bases). V lost 7 bases and J lost 5, with 17 bases in between. This CDR3 has 14 residues. CDR1 is SGHAT and CDR2 is FQNNGV in the germline V gene. CDR3 residues: CASTPGGGVETQYF. The CDR3, as DNA: TGTGCCAGCACCCCCGGGGGTGGTGTCGAGACCCAGTACTTC.

The chain employs TRBV5-4 and TRBJ2-3; the match to TRBD1 covers 9 bases. V shed 2 bases, J shed 2 bases, and the junction held 3 bases outside the gene matches. Germline V gives CDR1 SGHNT, CDR2 YYREEE (reference sequence). This CDR3 contains 15 residues. The CDR3: CASSLGQGLTDTQYF. In DNA form, the CDR3 reads TGTGCCAGCAGCTTAGGACAGGGGCTCACAGATACGCAGTATTTT.

Details on this clone: Other DNA sequences within the sample encode an identical CDR3. The chain recombines TRBV30 with TRBJ1-1; 7 positions match TRBD1. The length of the CDR3 is 13 residues. V was pared by 0 bases and J by 4 bases, with 2 bases of the junction left unmatched. Germline CDR1 and CDR2: GTSNPN and SVGIG (reference sequence). CDR3 DNA sequence: TGTGCCTGGAGTGTGGCAGGGGGCACTGAAGCTTTCTTT. This translates into CAWSVAGGTEAFF.

The rearrangement uses TRBV7-8 and TRBJ2-3, with 10 bases that match TRBD2. The V gene's germline CDR1 is SGHVS and CDR2 FQNEAQ. V lost 5 bases to trimming and J lost 14 bases; unmatched junction nucleotides: 7. CDR3 length: 12 residues. The CDR3 nucleotides are TGTGCCAGCAGCGTACTAGCGGGATCGGTGTATTTT. Its protein is CASSVLAGSVYF.

This clone was picked up one time. The chain couples TRBV7-6 to TRBJ2-7; the match to TRBD2 covers 7 bases. Germline CDR1 and CDR2: SGHVS and FNYEAQ. V lost 0 bases and J lost 2; bases outside the gene matches: 7. CDR3 length: 16 amino acids. The chain's CDR3 is CASSLARGGSPYEQYF. The DNA for the CDR3 is TGTGCCAGCAGCTTAGCAAGGGGCGGGAGTCCCTACGAGCAGTACTTC.

J is TRBJ1-2 and V is TRBV10-1; 7 bases line up with TRBD1. The CDR3 length is 14 residues. V was pared by 3 bases and J by 1 base, with 2 bases of the junction left unmatched. CDR1 is WNHNN and CDR2 is SYGVQD in the germline V gene (reference sequence). CDR3 in DNA: TGCGCCAGCAGTGACACAGGGGTTAACTATGGCTACACCTTC. Encoded protein: CASSDTGVNYGYTF.

The genes are TRBV7-6 and TRBJ2-1, with 8 bases fitting TRBD2. The J segment lost 4 bases and the V segment lost 5 bases, leaving 13 bases of the junction unmatched. The CDR3 is 17 residues long. CDR1 is SGHVS and CDR2 is FNYEAQ in the germline V gene. CDR3 coding DNA: TGTGCCAGCAGCCCACTGGCGGGAGGACGATCTTACAATGAGCAGTTCTTC. As protein: CASSPLAGGRSYNEQFF.

The chain carries TRBV7-9 and TRBJ2-7; 7 positions match TRBD1. The CDR3 sequence is 15 residues long. CDR1 and CDR2 from the germline V gene are SEHNR and FQNEAQ (reference sequence). The V gene end was trimmed by 2 bases and the J gene end by 4 bases; junction bases not matched to a gene: 8. Here the CDR3 reads CASSLSGQPFYEQYF. The CDR3, as DNA: TGTGCCAGCAGCTTATCGGGACAGCCTTTTTACGAGCAGTACTTC.

The rearrangement links TRBV30 to TRBJ2-7; 7 positions agree with TRBD1. The junction had 3 bases not matched to a gene; V was cut back by 2 bases and J by 2 bases. CDR1 is GTSNPN and CDR2 is SVGIG in the germline V gene (reference sequence). The CDR3 covers 13 residues. CDR3 in amino acids: CAWSSGTAYEQYF. CDR3 coding DNA: TGTGCCTGGAGTTCCGGGACAGCCTACGAGCAGTACTTC.

The chain couples TRBV19 to TRBJ2-5; 10 nucleotides align to TRBD2. Germline values: CDR1 LNHDA, CDR2 SQIVND (reference sequence). The CDR3 sequence is 15 residues long. V was pared by 6 bases and J by 5 bases, with 9 bases of the junction left unmatched. This CDR3 is CASRSSGRGGETQYF. In DNA, the CDR3 is TGTGCCAGTAGGAGCAGCGGGAGGGGAGGGGAGACCCAGTACTTC.

A single count supports this clone. The CDR3 reads CASSLLADTGELFF. In DNA, the CDR3 is TGTGCCAGCAGCCTACTAGCAGACACCGGGGAGCTGTTTTTT. This rearrangement joins TRBV7-2 to TRBJ2-2; possible D gene TRBD2, 6 bases. Trimming took 5 bases from V and 3 from J, leaving 10 bases between them. This CDR3 is built from 14 residues. Germline CDR1 reads SGHTA; CDR2 reads FQGNSA.

The chain joins TRBV5-1 to TRBJ2-1; 9 nucleotides align to TRBD2. J gave up 4 bases and V 2 bases, and 1 base lay outside the gene matches. The CDR3 contains 14 residues. Per germline, CDR1 SGHRS and CDR2 YFSETQ. The CDR3 region is CASSFTSGYNEQFF. In DNA form, the CDR3 reads TGCGCCAGCAGCTTTACTAGCGGGTACAATGAGCAGTTCTTC.

The genes are TRBV10-3 and TRBJ2-7; TRBD2 matches at 11 bases. Germline V lookup: CDR1 ENHRY, CDR2 SYGVKD. This CDR3 contains 17 residues. Unmatched junction bases numbered 17, after V lost 10 bases and J lost 3 bases. The CDR3 sequence: CARKLAGEFLPLYEQYF. Here the CDR3 DNA reads TGTGCCAGAAAACTAGCGGGAGAGTTCCTACCCCTCTACGAGCAGTACTTC.

The genes are TRBV5-1 and TRBJ2-1; the match to TRBD2 covers 13 bases. The CDR3 runs 15 residues. V dropped 0 bases and J dropped 8; count of bases not matched to a gene: 2. The germline gives CDR1 SGHRS, CDR2 YFSETQ. The DNA of the CDR3 is TGCGCCAGCAGCTTGGGGACTAGCGGGAGCGATGAGCAGTTCTTC. Protein: CASSLGTSGSDEQFF.

This chain uses TRBV4-1 with TRBJ2-7; 14 bases are a match to TRBD2. The CDR3 has 15 residues. The germline CDR1 and CDR2 sequences are MGHRA and YSYEKL. V trimming: 4 bases; J trimming: 7 bases; junction bases outside the gene matches: 6. As DNA, the CDR3 is TGCGCCAGCAGCCCCGGGACTAGCGGGAGTGAGGAGCAGTACTTC. Translated, it gives CASSPGTSGSEEQYF.

The chain is built from TRBV19 and TRBJ2-1, with D maybe TRBD2 (6 bases). Germline-derived CDR1 and CDR2 are LNHDA and SQIVND (reference sequence). CDR3 length: 13 amino acids. Trimming shortened V by 5 bases and J by 3 bases, and 8 bases separated the two germline ends. DNA of the CDR3: TGTGCCAGTAGTTTCGGGGGCTACAATGAGCAGTTCTTC. It translates to CASSFGGYNEQFF.

This clone appeared once. The chain is built from TRBV5-1 and TRBJ1-1; perhaps TRBD1 as D (5 bases). Trimming removed 2 bases at V and 4 bases at J, with 9 bases between. The CDR3 runs 13 residues. Germline assignment: CDR1 SGHRS and CDR2 YFSETQ. The CDR3 DNA is TGCGCCAGCAGCTTTACAGGTACCACTGAAGCTTTCTTT. As protein: CASSFTGTTEAFF.

The chain has TRBV7-2 and TRBJ1-2, with TRBD1 matching 8 bases. The germline gives CDR1 SGHTA, CDR2 FQGNSA. The ends lost 3 bases at V and 7 bases at J; junction bases unmatched: 7. CDR3 length: 14 amino acids. The CDR3: CASSLARGQGGYTF. CDR3 DNA sequence: TGTGCCAGCAGCTTGGCCAGGGGGCAAGGTGGCTACACCTTC.

The chain links TRBV27 to TRBJ2-2; 8 bases map to TRBD1. This CDR3 is 13 amino acids long. Trimming took 10 bases from V and 6 from J; bases not matched to a gene: 7. CDR1 and CDR2 from the germline V gene are MNHEY and SMNVEV (reference sequence). The chain's CDR3 is CATRQGQAGELFF. CDR3 DNA sequence: TGTGCCACCCGACAGGGGCAAGCCGGGGAGCTGTTTTTT.